The next 15 T cell receptor beta chains were all read from a single sample in a study of shared clonotypes between healthy human individuals. The method was immunoSEQ multiplex PCR; TCRdb's version includes in-frame clones alone and lacks a portion of them. The sample lists roughly 2,500,000 clones, under 95% occurring once. The sequenced sample consisted of naive CD4+ T cells from PBMCs. This sample's subset: CD45RA+ positively selected. The receptors originated from a man between 18 and 29 years old in good health. Some clones in this sample may be carry-over from other donors' samples.

The CDR3 DNA sequence: TGTGCCAGCAGTGTTTTGGGCAGGGGAGGTGATGAGCAGTTCTTC. Protein sequence: CASSVLGRGGDEQFF. J is TRBJ2-1 and V is TRBV2, with D perhaps matching TRBD1 or TRBD2 (6 bases each). V was pared by 4 bases and J by 8 bases, with 18 bases between. The CDR3 sequence is 15 residues long. Per germline, CDR1 SNHLY and CDR2 FYNNEI.

The J gene is TRBJ2-5, the V gene TRBV7-2; 8 bases fit TRBD2. The J call is in doubt because the DNA end fits TRBJ2-7 better. Germline CDR1 is SGHTA and CDR2 is FQGNSA. The CDR3 has 14 residues. CDR3 nucleotides: TGTGCCAGCAGCTTAACGGGAGGGGACTACGAGCAGTACTTC. This gives the protein CASSLTGGDYEQYF.

The CDR3 region is CASSPTGGDYAEQFF. As DNA, the CDR3 is TGCGCCAGCAGCCCGACAGGTGGGGATTATGCTGAGCAGTTCTTC. The V gene is TRBV5-1, the J gene TRBJ2-1; tentative D call: TRBD1 (6 bases). The CDR3 totals 15 residues. Trimming removed 4 bases from V and 9 bases from J, with 20 bases in between. Germline assignment: CDR1 SGHRS and CDR2 YFSETQ.

This clone was counted a single time. CDR3 loop: CASSPPSDTGELFF. Written as DNA, the CDR3 is TGTGCCAGCAGCCCTCCCTCGGATACCGGGGAGCTGTTTTTT. J is TRBJ2-2 and V is TRBV7-9; D unresolved. The V gene lost 5 bases and the J gene lost 5 bases, with 12 bases spanning the gap. The CDR3 length is 14 residues. Germline V lookup: CDR1 SEHNR, CDR2 FQNEAQ (reference sequence). The full variable domain, in which reference TRBV7-9 and TRBJ2-2 provide the parts outside the CDR3, is DTGVSQNPRHKITKRGQNVTFRCDPISEHNRLYWYRQTLGQGPEFLTYFQNEAQLEKSRLLSDRFSAERPKGSFSTLEIQRTEQGDSAMYLCASSPPSDTGELFFGEGSRLTVL.

The chain joins TRBV5-5 to TRBJ2-2; TRBD1 might be the D (5 bases). Germline V lookup: CDR1 SGHKS, CDR2 YYEKEE (reference sequence). The CDR3 spans 14 residues. With 1 base removed from V and 5 bases from J, the gap between germline ends came to 9 bases. In DNA, the CDR3 is TGTGCCAGCAGCTTGAGACAGATAACCGGGGAGCTGTTTTTT. Amino acids: CASSLRQITGELFF. Using reference TRBV5-5 and TRBJ2-2 for the parts outside the CDR3, the full variable domain is DAGVTQSPTHLIKTRGQQVTLRCSPISGHKSVSWYQQVLGQGPQFIFQYYEKEERGRGNFPDRFSARQFPNYSSELNVNALLLGDSALYLCASSLRQITGELFFGEGSRLTVL.

The rearrangement joins TRBV18 to TRBJ1-4; D gene ambiguous. The germline gives CDR1 KGHSH, CDR2 LQKENI. The CDR3 has 15 amino acids. Trimming took off 2 bases at V and 5 bases at J, with 12 bases between the two ends. The DNA for the CDR3 is TGTGCCAGCTCACCAATCCTACAGTTAAATGAAAAACTGTTTTTT. It yields the protein CASSPILQLNEKLFF.

This chain joins TRBV5-1 and TRBJ2-7, with 7 bases aligning to TRBD1. This CDR3 contains 13 residues. Germline CDR1 SGHRS, CDR2 YFSETQ. V gave up 7 bases and J gave up 6 bases; unmatched junction bases: 10. The CDR3: CASYATGLGEQYF. CDR3 coding DNA: TGCGCCAGCTACGCGACAGGGCTCGGCGAGCAGTACTTC. The full variable domain, its missing parts supplied by reference TRBV5-1 and TRBJ2-7, is KAGVTQTPRYLIKTRGQQVTLSCSPISGHRSVSWYQQTPGQGLQFLFEYFSETQRNKGNFPGRFSGRQFSNSRSEMNVSTLELGDSALYLCASYATGLGEQYFGPGTRLTVT.

This rearrangement joins TRBV10-3 to TRBJ1-5; D unresolved. The CDR3 is 15 amino acids. Trimming cost V 2 bases and J 9 bases, with 17 bases left between them. Germline CDR1 reads ENHRY; CDR2 reads SYGVKD. The CDR3 nucleotides are TGTGCCATCAGTGAGCGTGAAGGCGGCTCTTGGCCCCAGCATTTT. Translated: CAISEREGGSWPQHF.

The chain is built from TRBV5-5 and TRBJ2-3; TRBD2 matches 8 bases. V shed 1 base, J shed 2 bases, and the junction held 6 bases outside the gene matches. The CDR3 loop spans 16 amino acids. Germline V CDR1 and CDR2: SGHKS, YYEKEE (reference sequence). The CDR3 here is CASSLKTSVTTDTQYF. CDR3 DNA sequence: TGTGCCAGCAGCTTGAAGACTAGCGTTACCACAGATACGCAGTATTTT.

This chain links TRBV5-1 with TRBJ2-7; D not resolved. The germline CDR1 and CDR2 sequences are SGHRS and YFSETQ. V lost 5 bases to trimming and J lost 4 bases, with 10 bases between them. The CDR3 runs 12 residues. CDR3 loop: CASRETLYEQYF. In DNA form, the CDR3 reads TGCGCCAGCAGAGAGACTCTGTACGAGCAGTACTTC. Filled out from reference TRBV5-1 and TRBJ2-7, the complete variable domain reads KAGVTQTPRYLIKTRGQQVTLSCSPISGHRSVSWYQQTPGQGLQFLFEYFSETQRNKGNFPGRFSGRQFSNSRSEMNVSTLELGDSALYLCASRETLYEQYFGPGTRLTVT.

Only one count was recorded for this clone. Distinct nucleotide sequences in the sample also encode this CDR3. The J gene is TRBJ2-7, the V gene TRBV20-1; D call uncertain. V shed 6 bases and J shed 2 bases, with 8 bases lying between them. Germline loops: CDR1 DFQATT, CDR2 SNEGSKA (reference sequence). CDR3 length: 11 amino acids. The CDR3 DNA reads TGCAGTGCCGTTGGGACCTACGAGCAGTACTTC. Protein product: CSAVGTYEQYF.

A note on this clone: The sample holds other DNA sequences that translate to the same CDR3. V gene TRBV28 combines with J gene TRBJ1-1, with TRBD1 identical over 8 bases. Germline CDR1 and CDR2: MDHEN and SYDVKM. This CDR3 is built from 14 residues. The V segment lost 6 bases and the J segment 5 bases; nucleotides outside the gene matches: 8. The CDR3 DNA reads TGTGCCAGCAGCCTCGGACAGGGTAGGACTGAAGCTTTCTTT. Its protein product is CASSLGQGRTEAFF. Full variable domain (remainder filled in from reference TRBV28 and TRBJ1-1): DVKVTQSSRYLVKRTGEKVFLECVQDMDHENMFWYRQDPGLGLRLIYFSYDVKMKEKGDIPEGYSVSREKKERFSLILESASTNQTSMYLCASSLGQGRTEAFFGQGTRLTVV.

V is TRBV27 and J is TRBJ2-1; 9 nucleotides align to TRBD1. After removal of 8 bases from V and 0 bases from J, the junction contained 23 bases not matched to a gene. Germline V gene data show CDR1 as MNHEY and CDR2 as SMNVEV (reference sequence). The CDR3 sequence is 21 residues long. CDR3 loop: CASVDLVGTGFHASSYNEQFF. DNA of the CDR3: TGTGCCAGCGTTGACCTAGTCGGGACAGGGTTTCACGCGAGCTCCTACAATGAGCAGTTCTTC.

As concerns this clone: This sample includes further DNA sequences coding for the same CDR3. This rearrangement joins TRBV4-1 to TRBJ1-5; perhaps TRBD1 as D (5 bases). The germline CDR1 and CDR2 sequences are MGHRA and YSYEKL. The CDR3 is made up of 14 amino acids. The germline V and J ends were trimmed by 0 bases and 4 bases, with 7 bases remaining between them. DNA for the CDR3: TGCGCCAGCAGCCAAGACTGGGGGAATCAGCCCCAGCATTTT. Translated: CASSQDWGNQPQHF.

The chain couples TRBV19 to TRBJ2-4; D is uncertain. CDR3 length equals 15 residues. CDR1 is LNHDA and CDR2 is SQIVND in the germline V gene (reference sequence). Deletions cut 0 bases from V and 3 bases from J, with 9 bases between. As DNA, the CDR3 is TGTGCCAGTAGTATAGACGGCTCGGTCAAAAACATTCAGTACTTC. Translating gives CASSIDGSVKNIQYF. Using reference TRBV19 and TRBJ2-4 for the parts outside the CDR3, the full variable domain is DGGITQSPKYLFRKEGQNVTLSCEQNLNHDAMYWYRQDPGQGLRLIYYSQIVNDFQKGDIAEGYSVSREKKESFPLTVTSAQKNPTAFYLCASSIDGSVKNIQYFGAGTRLSVL.